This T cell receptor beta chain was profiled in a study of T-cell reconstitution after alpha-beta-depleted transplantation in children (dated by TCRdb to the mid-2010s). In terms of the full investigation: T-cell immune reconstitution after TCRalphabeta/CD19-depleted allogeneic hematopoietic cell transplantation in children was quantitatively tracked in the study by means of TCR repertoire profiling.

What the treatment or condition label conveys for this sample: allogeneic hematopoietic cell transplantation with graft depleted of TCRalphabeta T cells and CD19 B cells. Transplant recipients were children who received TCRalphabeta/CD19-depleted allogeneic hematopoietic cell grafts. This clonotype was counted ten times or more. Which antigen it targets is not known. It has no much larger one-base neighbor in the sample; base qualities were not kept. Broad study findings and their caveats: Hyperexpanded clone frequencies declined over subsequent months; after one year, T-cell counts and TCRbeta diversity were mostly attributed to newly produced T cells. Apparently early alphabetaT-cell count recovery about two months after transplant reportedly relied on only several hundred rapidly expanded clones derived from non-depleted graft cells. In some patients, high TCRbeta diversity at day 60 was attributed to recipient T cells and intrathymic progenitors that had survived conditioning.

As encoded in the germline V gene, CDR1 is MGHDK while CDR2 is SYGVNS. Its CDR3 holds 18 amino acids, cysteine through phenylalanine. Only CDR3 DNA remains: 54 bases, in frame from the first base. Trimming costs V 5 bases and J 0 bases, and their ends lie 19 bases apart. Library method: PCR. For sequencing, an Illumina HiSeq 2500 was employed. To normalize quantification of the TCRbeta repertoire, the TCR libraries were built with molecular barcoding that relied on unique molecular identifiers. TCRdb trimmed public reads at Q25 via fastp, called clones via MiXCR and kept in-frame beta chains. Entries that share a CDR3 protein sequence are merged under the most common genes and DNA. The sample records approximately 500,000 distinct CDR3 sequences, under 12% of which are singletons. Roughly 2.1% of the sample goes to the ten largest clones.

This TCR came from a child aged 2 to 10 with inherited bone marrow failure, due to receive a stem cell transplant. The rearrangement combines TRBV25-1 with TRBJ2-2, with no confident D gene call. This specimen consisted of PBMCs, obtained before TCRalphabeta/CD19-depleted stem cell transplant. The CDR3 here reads CASSLVSMASANTGELFF. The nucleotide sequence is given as TGTGCCAGCAGTTTAGTCTCGATGGCCAGTGCGAACACCGGGGAGCTGTTTTTT.